The T cell receptor beta chain described here comes from a study of T cell changes during pregnancy in multiple sclerosis. TCRdb keeps only in-frame clones here, not all; method: immunoSEQ multiplex PCR. The data hold about 40,000 clones, with under 95% observed a single time. V was cut by 3 bases and J by 1 base, with 9 bases left in between. Per germline, CDR1 MNHEY and CDR2 SMNVEV (reference sequence). The CDR3 is 14 residues long. This clone was observed once. The specimen comprised CD8+ T cells from peripheral blood mononuclear cells, sampled in the third trimester of pregnancy. The chain uses TRBV27 and TRBJ1-1; maybe TRBD1 (6 bases). This sequence was found in a female donor with multiple sclerosis, enrolled in a pregnancy study. For the CDR3, the DNA is TGTGCCAGCAGTTTCACGGGACAGAACACTGAAGCTTTCTTT. Translation: CASSFTGQNTEAFF.